The entry that follows covers one T cell receptor (beta chain) sequence. Antigen unknown. In the PCR, 60 Vbeta and 13 Jbeta primers were used. Profiling relied on immunoSEQ multiplex PCR, and the TCRdb table lists in-frame clones only, not all of them. The sample includes roughly 180,000 clones, roughly 73% of them seen just once. This sample was taken from a study of cytomegalovirus exposure and HLA in healthy donors. Findings of the study overall: According to an earlier analysis, most TCR beta V segments yielded productive rearrangements about 90% or about 30% of the time. With further analysis later on, most CMV-associated TCR beta chains appeared HLA-restricted. An Asian-associated ancestry cluster reportedly showed fewer N-insertions than the roughly 700-donor mean in a later analysis.

The sequence was obtained from a middle-aged woman in good health and CMV-seropositive. The sequenced sample consisted of PBMCs.

The CDR3 region has the DNA TGTGCCAGCAGCGTAGGGCAGGGCCATCCGCGGACCGGGGAGCTGTTTTTT. This codes for CASSVGQGHPRTGELFF. The V and J genes are TRBV9 and TRBJ2-2; D possibly corresponds to TRBD1 (5 bases). This CDR3 comprises 17 residues. Between the trimmed V and J ends, which lost 0 bases and 5 bases, there was a span of 17 bases. Germline CDR1 reads SGDLS; CDR2 reads YYNGEE.